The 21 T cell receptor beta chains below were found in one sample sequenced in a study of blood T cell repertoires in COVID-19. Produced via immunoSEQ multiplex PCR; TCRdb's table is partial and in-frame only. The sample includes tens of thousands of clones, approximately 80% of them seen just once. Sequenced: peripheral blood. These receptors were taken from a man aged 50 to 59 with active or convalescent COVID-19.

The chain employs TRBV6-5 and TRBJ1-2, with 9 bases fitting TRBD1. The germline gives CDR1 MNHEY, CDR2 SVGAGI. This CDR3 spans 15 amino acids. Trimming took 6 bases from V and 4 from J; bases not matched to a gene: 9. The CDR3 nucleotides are TGTGCCAGCAGGCCGGGACAGGGTGCCGGCTATGGCTACACCTTC. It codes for CASRPGQGAGYGYTF.

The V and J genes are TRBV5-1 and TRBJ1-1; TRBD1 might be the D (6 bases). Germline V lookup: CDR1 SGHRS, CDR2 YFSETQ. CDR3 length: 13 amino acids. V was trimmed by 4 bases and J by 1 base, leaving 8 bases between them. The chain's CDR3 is CASSRGQNTEAFF. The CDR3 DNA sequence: TGCGCCAGCAGCAGGGGACAGAACACTGAAGCTTTCTTT. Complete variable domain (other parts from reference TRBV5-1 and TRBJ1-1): KAGVTQTPRYLIKTRGQQVTLSCSPISGHRSVSWYQQTPGQGLQFLFEYFSETQRNKGNFPGRFSGRQFSNSRSEMNVSTLELGDSALYLCASSRGQNTEAFFGQGTRLTVV.

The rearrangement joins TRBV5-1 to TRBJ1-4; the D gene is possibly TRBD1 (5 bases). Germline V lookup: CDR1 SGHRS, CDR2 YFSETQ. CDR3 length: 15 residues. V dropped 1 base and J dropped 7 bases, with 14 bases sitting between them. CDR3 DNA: TGCGCCAGCAGCTTGTCGGGGCAGGGAGGTGAAAAACTGTTTTTT. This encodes CASSLSGQGGEKLFF.

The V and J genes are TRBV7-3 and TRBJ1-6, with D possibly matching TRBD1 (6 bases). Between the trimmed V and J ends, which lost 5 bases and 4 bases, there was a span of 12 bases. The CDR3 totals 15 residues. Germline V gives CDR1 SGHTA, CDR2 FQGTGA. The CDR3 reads CASSEGRGYNSPLHF. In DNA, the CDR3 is TGTGCCAGCAGCGAGGGCAGGGGTTATAATTCACCCCTCCACTTT.

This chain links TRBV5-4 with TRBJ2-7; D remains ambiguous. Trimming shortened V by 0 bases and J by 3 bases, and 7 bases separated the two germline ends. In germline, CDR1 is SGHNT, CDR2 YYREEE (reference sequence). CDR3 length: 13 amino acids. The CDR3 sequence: CASSLGSGYEQYF. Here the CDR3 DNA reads TGTGCCAGCAGCTTGGGTTCCGGCTACGAGCAGTACTTC.

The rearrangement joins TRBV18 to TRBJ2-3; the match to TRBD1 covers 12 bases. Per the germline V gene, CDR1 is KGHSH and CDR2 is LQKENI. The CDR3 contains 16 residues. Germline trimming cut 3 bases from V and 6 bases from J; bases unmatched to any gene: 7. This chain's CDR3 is CASSPLGQGAGDTQYF. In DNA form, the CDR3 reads TGTGCCAGCTCACCCCTGGGACAGGGGGCAGGGGATACGCAGTATTTT.

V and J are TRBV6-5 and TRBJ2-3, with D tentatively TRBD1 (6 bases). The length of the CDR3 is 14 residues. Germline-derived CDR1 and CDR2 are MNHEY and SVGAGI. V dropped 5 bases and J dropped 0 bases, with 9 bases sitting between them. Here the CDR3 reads CASSTGQSTDTQYF. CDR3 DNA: TGTGCCAGCAGTACCGGACAGAGCACAGATACGCAGTATTTT.

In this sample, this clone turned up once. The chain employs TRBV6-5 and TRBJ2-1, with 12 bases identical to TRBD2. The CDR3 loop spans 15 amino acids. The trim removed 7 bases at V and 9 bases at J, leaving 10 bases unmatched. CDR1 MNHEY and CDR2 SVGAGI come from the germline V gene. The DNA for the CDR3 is TGTGCCAGCAATTTAAAAACGACTAGCGGGGGTGAGCAGTTCTTC. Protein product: CASNLKTTSGGEQFF.

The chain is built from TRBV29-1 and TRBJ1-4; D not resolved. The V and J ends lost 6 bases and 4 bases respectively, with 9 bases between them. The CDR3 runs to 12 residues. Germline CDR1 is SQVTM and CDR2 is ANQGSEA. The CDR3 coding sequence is TGCAGCGTGCGGGTAAATAATGAAAAACTGTTTTTT. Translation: CSVRVNNEKLFF.

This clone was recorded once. CDR3 DNA sequence: TGTGCCAGCAGCGTAGCGGCTAGCGGGGTTTTGGGGAATGAGCAGTTCTTC. As protein: CASSVAASGVLGNEQFF. The V gene is TRBV9, the J gene TRBJ2-1; 9 bases agree with TRBD2. J gave up 7 bases and V 0 bases, and 11 bases lay outside the gene matches. Germline V gene data show CDR1 as SGDLS and CDR2 as YYNGEE. This CDR3 has 17 amino acids.

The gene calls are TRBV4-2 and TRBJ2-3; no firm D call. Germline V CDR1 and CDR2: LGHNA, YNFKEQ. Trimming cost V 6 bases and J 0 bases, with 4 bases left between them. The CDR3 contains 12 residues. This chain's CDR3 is CASRASTDTQYF. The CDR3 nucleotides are TGTGCCAGCAGGGCTAGCACAGATACGCAGTATTTT.

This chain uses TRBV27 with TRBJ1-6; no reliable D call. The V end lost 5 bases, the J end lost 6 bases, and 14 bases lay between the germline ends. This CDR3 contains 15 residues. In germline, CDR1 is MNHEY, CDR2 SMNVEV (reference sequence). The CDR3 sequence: CASSPGGMGNSPLHF. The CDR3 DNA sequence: TGTGCCAGCAGTCCGGGAGGGATGGGTAATTCACCCCTCCACTTT.

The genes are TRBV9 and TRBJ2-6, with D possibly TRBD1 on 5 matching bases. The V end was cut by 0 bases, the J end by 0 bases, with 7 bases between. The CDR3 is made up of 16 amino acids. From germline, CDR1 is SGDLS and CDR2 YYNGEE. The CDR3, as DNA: TGTGCCAGCAGCGTAGGACAGCTCTCTGGGGCCAACGTCCTGACTTTC. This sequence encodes CASSVGQLSGANVLTF.

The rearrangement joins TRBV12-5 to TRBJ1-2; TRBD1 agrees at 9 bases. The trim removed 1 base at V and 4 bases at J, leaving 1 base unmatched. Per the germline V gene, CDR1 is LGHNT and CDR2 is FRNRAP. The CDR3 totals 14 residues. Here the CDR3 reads CASGLGDRAYGYTF. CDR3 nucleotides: TGTGCTAGTGGTTTGGGGGACAGGGCCTATGGCTACACCTTC.

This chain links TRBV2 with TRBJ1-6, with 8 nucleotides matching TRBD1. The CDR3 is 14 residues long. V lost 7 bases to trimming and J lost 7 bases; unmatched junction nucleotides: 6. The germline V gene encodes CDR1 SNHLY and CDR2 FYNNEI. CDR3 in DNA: TGTGCCAGCAAAATGGACAGGGAAAATTCACCCCTCCACTTT. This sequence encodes CASKMDRENSPLHF. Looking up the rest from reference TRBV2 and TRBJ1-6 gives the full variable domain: EPEVTQTPSHQVTQMGQEVILRCVPISNHLYFYWYRQILGQKVEFLVSFYNNEISEKSEIFDDQFSVERPDGSNFTLKIRSTKLEDSAMYFCASKMDRENSPLHFGNGTRLTVT.

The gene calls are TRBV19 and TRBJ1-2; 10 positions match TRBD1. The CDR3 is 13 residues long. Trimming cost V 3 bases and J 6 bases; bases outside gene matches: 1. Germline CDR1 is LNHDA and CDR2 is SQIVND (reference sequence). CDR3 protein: CASSMGQGNGYTF. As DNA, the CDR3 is TGTGCCAGTAGTATGGGACAGGGGAATGGCTACACCTTC.

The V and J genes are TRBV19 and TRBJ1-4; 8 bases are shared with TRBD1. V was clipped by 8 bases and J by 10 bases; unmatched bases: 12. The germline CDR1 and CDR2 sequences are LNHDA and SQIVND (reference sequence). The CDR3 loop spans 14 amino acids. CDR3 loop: CASRGDRTEGKLFF. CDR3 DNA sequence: TGTGCCAGTCGGGGGGACAGGACGGAAGGAAAACTGTTTTTT.

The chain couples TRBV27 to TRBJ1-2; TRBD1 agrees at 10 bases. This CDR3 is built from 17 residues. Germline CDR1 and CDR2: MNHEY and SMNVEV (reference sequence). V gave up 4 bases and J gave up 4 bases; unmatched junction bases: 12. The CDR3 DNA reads TGTGCCAGCAGTTCGAAAAACGACAGGGGGCTTGGCTATGGCTACACCTTC. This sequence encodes CASSSKNDRGLGYGYTF.

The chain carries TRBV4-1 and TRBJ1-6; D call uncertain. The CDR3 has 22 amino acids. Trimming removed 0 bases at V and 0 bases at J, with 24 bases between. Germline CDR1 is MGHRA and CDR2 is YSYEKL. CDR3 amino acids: CASSQDGRSGLLPSSYNSPLHF. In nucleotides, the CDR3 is TGCGCCAGCAGCCAAGATGGGCGGAGCGGACTCCTCCCTAGCTCCTATAATTCACCCCTCCACTTT.

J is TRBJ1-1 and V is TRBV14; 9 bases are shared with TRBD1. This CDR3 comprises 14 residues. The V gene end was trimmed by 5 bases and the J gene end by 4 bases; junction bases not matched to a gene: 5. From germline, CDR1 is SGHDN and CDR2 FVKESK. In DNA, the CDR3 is TGTGCCAGCAGCAGGGACAGGGTTTCCACTGAAGCTTTCTTT. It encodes CASSRDRVSTEAFF.

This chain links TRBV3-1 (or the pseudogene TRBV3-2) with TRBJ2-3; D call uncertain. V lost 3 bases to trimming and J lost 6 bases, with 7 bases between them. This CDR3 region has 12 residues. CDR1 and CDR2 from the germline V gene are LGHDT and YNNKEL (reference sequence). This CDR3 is CASSHPRDTQYF. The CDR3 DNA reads TGTGCCAGCAGCCACCCTAGGGATACGCAGTATTTT.